One sample yielded the 9 T cell receptor beta chains listed below, sequenced in a study of T cell clonotyping in hematopoietic cell transplantation. The table came from immunoSEQ multiplex PCR; TCRdb's copy has only in-frame clones and leaves some out. The sample yields approximately 8,800 clones, approximately 84% seen once. Sequencing was performed on PBMCs, taken at the time of graft-versus-host disease after allogeneic stem cell transplant. All receptors come from a male patient aged 60 to 75 who had an allogeneic stem cell transplant from an unrelated donor, so the T cells may come from the graft donor. Some clones in this sample may be carry-over from other donors' samples.

V usage is TRBV6-1 and J usage is TRBJ1-1; no clear D. Looked up from germline, CDR1 is MNHNS and CDR2 is SASEGT. The length of the CDR3 is 15 residues. Trimming removed 0 bases from V and 0 bases from J, with 8 bases in between. CDR3 sequence: CASSEAIQVNTEAFF. The CDR3 nucleotides read TGTGCCAGCAGTGAAGCGATCCAGGTGAACACTGAAGCTTTCTTT.

The chain is built from TRBV15 and TRBJ1-6, with TRBD1 matching 8 bases. CDR1 is LNHNV, CDR2 YYDKDF, per germline (reference sequence). The CDR3 covers 16 residues. The V segment lost 1 base and the J segment 4 bases; nucleotides outside the gene matches: 3. CDR3: CATSRGTGGYNSPLHF. DNA of the CDR3: TGTGCCACCAGCAGAGGTACAGGGGGATATAATTCACCCCTCCACTTT.

The CDR3 nucleotides are TGCGCCAGCAGCTTGGAAGGTAACAATCAGCCCCAGCATTTT. It codes for CASSLEGNNQPQHF. The chain recombines TRBV5-1 with TRBJ1-5; D remains ambiguous. This CDR3 comprises 14 residues. V was trimmed by 0 bases and J by 3 bases, leaving 7 bases between them. Germline V gene lookup returns CDR1 SGHRS and CDR2 YFSETQ.

This chain connects TRBV10-3 to TRBJ1-6; D may be TRBD1 (5 bases). Germline V gives CDR1 ENHRY, CDR2 SYGVKD. V gave up 3 bases and J gave up 7 bases, with 10 bases separating them. The CDR3 has 14 amino acids. This CDR3 is CAISDGGHNSPLHF. CDR3 coding DNA: TGTGCCATCAGTGATGGGGGTCACAATTCACCCCTCCACTTT.

This rearrangement joins TRBV6-6 to TRBJ1-2; no clear D. The V gene's germline CDR1 is MNHNY and CDR2 SVGAGI (reference sequence). The CDR3 has 10 residues. V was clipped by 4 bases and J by 8 bases, with 5 bases between them. The CDR3 is CASSSDGYTF. The CDR3 nucleotides are TGTGCCAGCAGTTCTGACGGCTACACCTTC.

The V call is TRBV7-8, the J call TRBJ2-2; no definite D call. The CDR3 length is 12 residues. In germline, CDR1 is SGHVS, CDR2 FQNEAQ. Trimming shortened V by 5 bases and J by 7 bases, and 8 bases separated the two germline ends. In DNA form, the CDR3 reads TGTGCCAGCAGCCCCGGTGTCGGGGAGCTGTTTTTT. Protein: CASSPGVGELFF.

V is TRBV7-9 and J is TRBJ2-2; possibly TRBD1 or TRBD2 for D (5 bases each). The length of the CDR3 is 14 residues. The V and J ends lost 5 bases and 0 bases respectively, with 7 bases between them. In germline, CDR1 is SEHNR, CDR2 FQNEAQ (reference sequence). The CDR3 DNA reads TGTGCCAGCAGCGGGACGTCGAACACCGGGGAGCTGTTTTTT. Protein: CASSGTSNTGELFF.

The genes are TRBV4-3 and TRBJ1-2; D perhaps matches TRBD1 (6 bases). Germline CDR1 and CDR2: LGHNA and YSLEER. Trimming removed 0 bases at V and 5 bases at J, with 16 bases between. The CDR3 consists of 16 residues. The CDR3 is CASSQEAADRQYGYTF. CDR3 coding DNA: TGCGCCAGCAGCCAAGAAGCAGCGGACAGACAATATGGCTACACCTTC.

DNA of the CDR3: TGTGCCAGCAGCCTCAGGGGAAACTCCAAAAACATTCAGTACTTC. Translating gives CASSLRGNSKNIQYF. The chain links TRBV28 to TRBJ2-4, with D possibly matching TRBD1 (6 bases). Per the germline V gene, CDR1 is MDHEN and CDR2 is SYDVKM. This CDR3 has 15 residues. V was cut by 6 bases and J by 2 bases, with 14 bases left in between.